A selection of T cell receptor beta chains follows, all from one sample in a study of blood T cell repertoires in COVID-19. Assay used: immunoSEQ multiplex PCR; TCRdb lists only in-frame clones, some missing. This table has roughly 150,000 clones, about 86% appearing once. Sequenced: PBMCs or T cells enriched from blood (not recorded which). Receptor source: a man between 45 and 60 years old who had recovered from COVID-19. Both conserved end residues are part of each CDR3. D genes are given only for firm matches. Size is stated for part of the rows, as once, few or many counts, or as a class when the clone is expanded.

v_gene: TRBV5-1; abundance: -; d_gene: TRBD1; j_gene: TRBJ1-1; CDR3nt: TGCGCCAGCAGCTTACAGGGGGAAGGAACTGAAGCTTTCTTT; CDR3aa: CASSLQGEGTEAFF
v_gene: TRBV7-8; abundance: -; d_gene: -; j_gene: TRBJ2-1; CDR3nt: TGTGCCAGCAGGCGGGGCCTGGGAAACAATGAGCAGTTCTTC; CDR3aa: CASRRGLGNNEQFF
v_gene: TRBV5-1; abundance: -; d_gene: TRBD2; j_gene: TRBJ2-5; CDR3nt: TGCGCCAGCAGCCAAGGGCTAGGACTAGCTACGGCGGAGACCCAGTACTTC; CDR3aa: CASSQGLGLATAETQYF
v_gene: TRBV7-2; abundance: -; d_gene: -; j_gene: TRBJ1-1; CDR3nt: TGTGCCAGCAGCTTACAGGGATACACTGAAGCTTTCTTT; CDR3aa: CASSLQGYTEAFF
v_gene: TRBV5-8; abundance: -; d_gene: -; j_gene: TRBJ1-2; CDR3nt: TGTGCCAGCAGCTTTCTCAGGGCTAACTATGGCTACACCTTC; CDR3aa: CASSFLRANYGYTF
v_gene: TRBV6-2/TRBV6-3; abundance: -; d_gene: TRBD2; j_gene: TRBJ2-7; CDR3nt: TGTGCCAGCACCCCGACTAGCGGGGGGGGATACGAGCAGTACTTC; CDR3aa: CASTPTSGGGYEQYF
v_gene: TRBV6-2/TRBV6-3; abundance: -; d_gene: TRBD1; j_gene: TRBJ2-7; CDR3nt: TGTGCCAGCAGTTCCCCGACAGGGTCTCTCTACGAGCAGTACTTC; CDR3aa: CASSSPTGSLYEQYF
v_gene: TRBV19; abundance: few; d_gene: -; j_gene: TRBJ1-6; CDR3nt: TGTGCCAGTAGTATAGGGACTCGGGGATCGGGATCACCCCTCCACTTT; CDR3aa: CASSIGTRGSGSPLHF
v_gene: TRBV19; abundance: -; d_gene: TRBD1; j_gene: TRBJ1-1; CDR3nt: TGTGCCAGCCGGGACAGGGGGTATACCGAAGCTTTCTTT; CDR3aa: CASRDRGYTEAFF
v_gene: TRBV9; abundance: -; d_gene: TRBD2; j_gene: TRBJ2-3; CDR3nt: TGTGCCAGCAGCGCCTCTAGCGGGGGGAGCACAGATACGCAGTATTTT; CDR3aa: CASSASSGGSTDTQYF
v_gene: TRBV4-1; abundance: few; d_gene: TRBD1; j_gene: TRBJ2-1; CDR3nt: TGCGCCAGCACCTTAGACAGGGTGGGAATCAATGAGCAGTTCTTC; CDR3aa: CASTLDRVGINEQFF
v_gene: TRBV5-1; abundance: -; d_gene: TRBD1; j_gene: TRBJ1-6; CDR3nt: TGCGCCAGCAGCAGGACAGGGACTGGTTCACCCCTCCACTTT; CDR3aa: CASSRTGTGSPLHF
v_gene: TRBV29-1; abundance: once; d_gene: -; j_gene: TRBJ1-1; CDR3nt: TGCAGCGTTGAAGGGGGGGAGAACACTGAAGCTTTCTTT; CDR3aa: CSVEGGENTEAFF
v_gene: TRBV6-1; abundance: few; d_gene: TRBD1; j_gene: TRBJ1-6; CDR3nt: TGTGCCAGCAGTGACTATCGACAGGGTCCGGGAGGGAATTCACCCCTCCACTTT; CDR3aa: CASSDYRQGPGGNSPLHF
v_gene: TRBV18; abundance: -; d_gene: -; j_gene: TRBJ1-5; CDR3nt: TGTGCCAGCTCACCAGACCAGGGGTTTCAGCCCCAGCATTTT; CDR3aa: CASSPDQGFQPQHF
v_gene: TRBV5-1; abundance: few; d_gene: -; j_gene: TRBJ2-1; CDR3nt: TGCGCCAGCAGCTTGAATTCTCTTGAGCAGTTCTTC; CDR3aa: CASSLNSLEQFF
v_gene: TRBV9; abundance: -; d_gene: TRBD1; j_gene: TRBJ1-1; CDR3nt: TGTGCCAGCAGCGTAGAGGGACAGGGAATGAACACTGAAGCTTTCTTT; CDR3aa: CASSVEGQGMNTEAFF
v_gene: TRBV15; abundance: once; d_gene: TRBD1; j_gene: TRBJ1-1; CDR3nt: TGTGCCACCAGCACGGGGGCAGGGGGTACTGAAGCTTTCTTT; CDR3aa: CATSTGAGGTEAFF
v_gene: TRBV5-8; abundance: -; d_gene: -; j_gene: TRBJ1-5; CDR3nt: TGTGCCAGCAGCCTAGCAGGGGTAGCTGGTCAGCCCCAGCATTTT; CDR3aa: CASSLAGVAGQPQHF
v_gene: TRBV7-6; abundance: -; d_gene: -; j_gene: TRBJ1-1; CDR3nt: TGTGCCAGCAGCTTAGTCATAGCCTGGGGCGTTGGCGGTACTGAAGCTTTCTTT; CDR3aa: CASSLVIAWGVGGTEAFF
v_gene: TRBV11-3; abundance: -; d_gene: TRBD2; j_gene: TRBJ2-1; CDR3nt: TGTGCCAGCAGCGACCGACTAGCATTAGTATCAGGTGAGCAGTTCTTC; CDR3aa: CASSDRLALVSGEQFF
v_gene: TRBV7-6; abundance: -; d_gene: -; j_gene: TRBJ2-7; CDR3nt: TGTGCCAGCAGCTCCCCTTACTCCGGGGGGCTTACCTACGAGCAGTACTTC; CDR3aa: CASSSPYSGGLTYEQYF
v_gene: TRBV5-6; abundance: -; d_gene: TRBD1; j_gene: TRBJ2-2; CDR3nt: TGTGCCAGCAGCAGGGACAGCTTAAACACCGGGGAGCTGTTTTTT; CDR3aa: CASSRDSLNTGELFF
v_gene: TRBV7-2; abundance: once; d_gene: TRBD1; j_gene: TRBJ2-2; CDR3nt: TGTGCCAGCAGCGACAGGGTGACCGGGGAGCTGTTTTTT; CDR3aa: CASSDRVTGELFF
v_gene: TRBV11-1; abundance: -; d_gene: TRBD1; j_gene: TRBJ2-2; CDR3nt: TGTGCCAGCAGCTTTAGGGGGCCCGGGGAGCTGTTTTTT; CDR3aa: CASSFRGPGELFF
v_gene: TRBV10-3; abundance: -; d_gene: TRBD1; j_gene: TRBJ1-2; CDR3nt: TGTGCCATCAGTGAAACGAACAGGGGCCCGGGCTACACCTTC; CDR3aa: CAISETNRGPGYTF
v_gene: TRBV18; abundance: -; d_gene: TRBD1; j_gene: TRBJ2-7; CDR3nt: TGTGCCAGCTCACCCATGGGACAGAATTTCGAGCAGTACTTC; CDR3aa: CASSPMGQNFEQYF
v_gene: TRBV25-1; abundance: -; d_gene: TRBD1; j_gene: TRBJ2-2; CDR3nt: TGTGCCAGCAGTGATCCCGGACAGGGAGTCACCGGGGAGCTGTTTTTT; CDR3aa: CASSDPGQGVTGELFF
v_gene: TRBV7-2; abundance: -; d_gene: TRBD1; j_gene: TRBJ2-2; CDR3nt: TGTGCCAGCAGCTTAGGGCAGGGGGCGAATTCGCTCGGGGAGCTGTTTTTT; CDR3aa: CASSLGQGANSLGELFF
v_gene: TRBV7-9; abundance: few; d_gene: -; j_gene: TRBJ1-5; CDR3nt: TGTGCCAGCACCAGGGGCGATAGCAATCAGCCCCAGCATTTT; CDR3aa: CASTRGDSNQPQHF
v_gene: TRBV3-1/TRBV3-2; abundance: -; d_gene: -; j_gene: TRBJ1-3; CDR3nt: TGTGCCAGCAGCCAAGGGCAGGGTTCCGGAAACACCATATATTTT; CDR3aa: CASSQGQGSGNTIYF
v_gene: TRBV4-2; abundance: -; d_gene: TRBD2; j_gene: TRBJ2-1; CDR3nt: TGTGCCAGCAGCCAAGAGGGGACTAGGGGCTCCTACAATGAGCAGTTCTTC; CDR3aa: CASSQEGTRGSYNEQFF
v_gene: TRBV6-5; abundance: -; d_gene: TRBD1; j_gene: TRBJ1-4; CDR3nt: TGTGCCAGCAGGGGGACAGATATAATGGGAAAACTGTTTTTT; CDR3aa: CASRGTDIMGKLFF
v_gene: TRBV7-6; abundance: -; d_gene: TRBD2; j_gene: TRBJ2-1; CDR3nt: TGTGCCAGCAGCAGCGGGACTAGCGGGGGGGCTCCTAATGAGCAGTTCTTC; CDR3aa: CASSSGTSGGAPNEQFF
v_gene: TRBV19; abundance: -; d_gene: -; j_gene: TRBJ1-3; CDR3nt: TGTGCCAGTAGTATGGGGCAGGCTGGAAACACCATATATTTT; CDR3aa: CASSMGQAGNTIYF
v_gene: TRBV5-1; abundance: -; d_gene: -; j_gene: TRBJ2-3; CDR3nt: TGCGCCAGCAGAACAGGGATCGGGACAGATACGCAGTATTTT; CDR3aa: CASRTGIGTDTQYF
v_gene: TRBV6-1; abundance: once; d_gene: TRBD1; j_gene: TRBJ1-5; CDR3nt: TGTGCCAGCAGTGAGCAGGGGGCTAATCAGCCCCAGCATTTT; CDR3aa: CASSEQGANQPQHF
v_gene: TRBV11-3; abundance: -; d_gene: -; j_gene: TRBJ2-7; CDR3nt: TGTGCCAGCAGCTTAGGATTGGCCCGCGGAGAAGAGCAGTACTTC; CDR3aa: CASSLGLARGEEQYF
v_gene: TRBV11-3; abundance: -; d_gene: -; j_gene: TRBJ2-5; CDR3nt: TGTGCCAGCAGCCAATCAGCGGGCCTAAGGGAGACCCAGTACTTC; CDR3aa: CASSQSAGLRETQYF
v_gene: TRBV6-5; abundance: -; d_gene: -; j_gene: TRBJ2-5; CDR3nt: TGTGCCAGCACCCCAGGGGTGCAAGAGACCCAGTACTTC; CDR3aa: CASTPGVQETQYF
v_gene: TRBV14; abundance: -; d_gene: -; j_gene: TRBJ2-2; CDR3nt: TGTGCCAGCAGCCAAGGACTTGGAGTCTCCGGGGAGCTGTTTTTT; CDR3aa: CASSQGLGVSGELFF
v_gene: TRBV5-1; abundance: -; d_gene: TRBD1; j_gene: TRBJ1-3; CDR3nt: TGCGCCAGCAGAACAGGGGATGGAAACACCATATATTTT; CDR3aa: CASRTGDGNTIYF
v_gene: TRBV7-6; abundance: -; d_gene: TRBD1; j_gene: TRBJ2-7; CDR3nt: TGTGCCAGCAGCTCATACCCTGGACAGGGGGCGAACGAGCAGTACTTC; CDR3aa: CASSSYPGQGANEQYF
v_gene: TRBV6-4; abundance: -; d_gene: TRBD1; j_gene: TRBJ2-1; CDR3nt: TGTGCCAGCAGTGTTACAGGGGTCGGTGGGCAGTTCTTC; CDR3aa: CASSVTGVGGQFF
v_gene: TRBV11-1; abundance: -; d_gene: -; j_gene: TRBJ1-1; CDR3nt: TGTGCCAGCAGCCTTTCGGGGAGTGGGACTGAAGCTTTCTTT; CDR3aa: CASSLSGSGTEAFF
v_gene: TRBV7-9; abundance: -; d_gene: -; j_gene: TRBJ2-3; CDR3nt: TGTGCCAGCAGGATAGAGGGTGGGGGGAATGGCACAGATACGCAGTATTTT; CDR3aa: CASRIEGGGNGTDTQYF
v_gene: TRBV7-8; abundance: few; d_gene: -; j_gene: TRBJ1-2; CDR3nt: TGTGCCAGCAGCTTAGCTAAGCCCGGGGTCGGCTACACCTTC; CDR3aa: CASSLAKPGVGYTF
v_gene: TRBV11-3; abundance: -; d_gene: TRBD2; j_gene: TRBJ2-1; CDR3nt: TGTGCCAGCAGCTTAGCCGGGACTAGCGGGGGGCCACACAATGAGCAGTTCTTC; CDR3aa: CASSLAGTSGGPHNEQFF
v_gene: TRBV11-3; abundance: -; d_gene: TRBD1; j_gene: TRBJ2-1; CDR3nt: TGTGCCAGCAGCCCGCGGGACAGGGACTTCAATGAGCAGTTCTTC; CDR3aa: CASSPRDRDFNEQFF
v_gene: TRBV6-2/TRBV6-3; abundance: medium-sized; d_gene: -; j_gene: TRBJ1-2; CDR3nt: TGTGCCAGCAGTTCGGACTCTAACTATGGCTACACCTTC; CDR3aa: CASSSDSNYGYTF
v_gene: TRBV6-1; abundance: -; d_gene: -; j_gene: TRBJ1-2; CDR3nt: TGTGCCAGCAGTGACCAGCCAGGGGTGGTTTATGGCTACACCTTC; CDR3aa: CASSDQPGVVYGYTF
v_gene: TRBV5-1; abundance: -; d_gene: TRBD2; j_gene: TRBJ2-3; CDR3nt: TGCGCCAGCAGCTCGGGACTAGCTTACACAGATACGCAGTATTTT; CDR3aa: CASSSGLAYTDTQYF
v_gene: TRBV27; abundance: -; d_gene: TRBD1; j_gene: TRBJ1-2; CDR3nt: TGTGCCAGCAAAGGGGGCGCGTACTATGGCTACACCTTC; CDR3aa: CASKGGAYYGYTF
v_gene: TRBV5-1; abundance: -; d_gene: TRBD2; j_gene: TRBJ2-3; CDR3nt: TGCGCCAGCAGCTTGTTTGCGGGGGCAGATACGCAGTATTTT; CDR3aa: CASSLFAGADTQYF
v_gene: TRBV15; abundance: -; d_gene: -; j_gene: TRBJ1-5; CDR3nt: TGTGCCACCAGCACACAGGGAGGCAATCAGCCCCAGCATTTT; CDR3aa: CATSTQGGNQPQHF
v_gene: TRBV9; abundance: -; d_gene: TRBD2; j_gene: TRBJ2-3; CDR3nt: TGTGCCAGCAGCGTAGCCAGCGGGGGGCCCACAGATACGCAGTATTTT; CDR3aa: CASSVASGGPTDTQYF
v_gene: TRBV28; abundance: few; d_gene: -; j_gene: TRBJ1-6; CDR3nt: TGTGCCAGCAATTCCGGCGGGGTCAGGACCCTCCACTTT; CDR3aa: CASNSGGVRTLHF
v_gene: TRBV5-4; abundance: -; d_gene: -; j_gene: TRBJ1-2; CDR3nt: TGTGCCAGCAGCCGTCAACAGGTTTCCTATGGCTACACCTTC; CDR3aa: CASSRQQVSYGYTF
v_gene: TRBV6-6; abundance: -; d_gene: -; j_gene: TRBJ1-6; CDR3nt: TGTGCCAGCAGTTACGAAAGACGGAGAGATAATTCACCCCTCCACTTT; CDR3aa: CASSYERRRDNSPLHF
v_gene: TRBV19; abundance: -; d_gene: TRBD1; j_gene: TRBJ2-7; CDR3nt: TGTGCCAGTAGTACTACCGGGACAGGGGTTTACGAGCAGTACTTC; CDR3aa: CASSTTGTGVYEQYF